This is a list of T cell receptor beta chains from one sample in a study of OX40 agonist ivuxolimab in advanced cancers. The method was immunoSEQ multiplex PCR; TCRdb's version includes in-frame clones alone and lacks a portion of them. The sample contains nearly 50,000 clones, approximately 86% of which appear only once. Sequenced material: CD4+ or CD8+ T cells sorted from blood, taken in a trial of the OX40 agonist ivuxolimab. The receptors shown here come from an adult with an advanced solid tumor such as melanoma, head and neck, liver or kidney cancer. The CDR3 runs from the conserved cysteine through the conserved F or W. The D gene is left open where the match is weak. The size of a clone is reported for some rows only, either as once, few or many, or as a class for expanded clones.

V gene: TRBV7-9
D gene: TRBD1
clone size: .
J gene: TRBJ2-2
CDR3 DNA: TGTGCCAGCAGGCGGGTCGACAGGGGTAGAGGATGGACCGGGGAGCTGTTTTTT
CDR3 protein: CASRRVDRGRGWTGELFF

V gene: TRBV2
D gene: .
clone size: .
J gene: TRBJ2-2
CDR3 DNA: TGTGCCAGCAGGCAGTACACCGGGGAGCTGTTTTTT
CDR3 protein: CASRQYTGELFF

V gene: TRBV5-1
D gene: TRBD2
clone size: .
J gene: TRBJ2-3
CDR3 DNA: TGCGCCAGCAGCTTGGCGACTAGCGTGAGCACAGATACGCAGTATTTT
CDR3 protein: CASSLATSVSTDTQYF

V gene: TRBV9
D gene: TRBD1
clone size: .
J gene: TRBJ2-3
CDR3 DNA: TGTGCCAGCAACATACAGGGGTCGGGGACAGATACGCAGTATTTT
CDR3 protein: CASNIQGSGTDTQYF

V gene: TRBV6-9
D gene: .
clone size: .
J gene: TRBJ1-1
CDR3 DNA: TGTGCCAGCAGTTATTCGCGATCACACCAGAACACTGAAGCTTTCTTT
CDR3 protein: CASSYSRSHQNTEAFF

V gene: TRBV28
D gene: TRBD2
clone size: .
J gene: TRBJ2-5
CDR3 DNA: TGTGCCAGCAGTGCACCTGCAGCGGGAAAGAAAGAGACCCAGTACTTC
CDR3 protein: CASSAPAAGKKETQYF

V gene: TRBV6-6
D gene: TRBD1
clone size: .
J gene: TRBJ2-7
CDR3 DNA: TGTGCCAGCAGGGTCGACAGGGGGCAAAACTACGAGCAGTACTTC
CDR3 protein: CASRVDRGQNYEQYF

V gene: TRBV7-3
D gene: TRBD2
clone size: .
J gene: TRBJ2-3
CDR3 DNA: TGTGCCAGCAGCTTAATGGGACTAGCAAGCACAGATACGCAGTATTTT
CDR3 protein: CASSLMGLASTDTQYF

V gene: TRBV27
D gene: TRBD2
clone size: .
J gene: TRBJ2-1
CDR3 DNA: TGTGCCAGCGAACCCGAGACCCGTGCGGGAGGGGGGAATGAGCAGTTCTTC
CDR3 protein: CASEPETRAGGGNEQFF

V gene: TRBV7-3
D gene: .
clone size: .
J gene: TRBJ2-4
CDR3 DNA: TGTGCCAGCAGTTCGACAGGTGGGGCCAAAAACATTCAGTACTTC
CDR3 protein: CASSSTGGAKNIQYF

V gene: TRBV9
D gene: .
clone size: .
J gene: TRBJ2-7
CDR3 DNA: TGTGCCAGCAGCCCTGCCTTGTGGGGGGAGAGCTCCTACGAGCAGTACTTC
CDR3 protein: CASSPALWGESSYEQYF

V gene: TRBV4-2
D gene: .
clone size: few
J gene: TRBJ1-5
CDR3 DNA: TGTGCCAGCAGCCAAGACTTAGTTAGTCAGCCCCAGCATTTT
CDR3 protein: CASSQDLVSQPQHF

V gene: TRBV30
D gene: .
clone size: .
J gene: TRBJ2-2
CDR3 DNA: TGTGCCTGGAGTCGGGACACTTACGCCGGGGAGCTGTTTTTT
CDR3 protein: CAWSRDTYAGELFF

V gene: TRBV4-1
D gene: .
clone size: .
J gene: TRBJ1-2
CDR3 DNA: TGCGCCAGCAGCACACGATCTAACTATGGCTACACCTTC
CDR3 protein: CASSTRSNYGYTF

V gene: TRBV7-3
D gene: TRBD2
clone size: .
J gene: TRBJ2-3
CDR3 DNA: TGTGCCAGCAGCTTGGGTGCGGGAGGACCCACAGATACGCAGTATTTT
CDR3 protein: CASSLGAGGPTDTQYF

V gene: TRBV2
D gene: TRBD2
clone size: .
J gene: TRBJ2-5
CDR3 DNA: TGTGCCAGCACTCGACTAGCGGGGCGGAACGAAGAGACCCAGTACTTC
CDR3 protein: CASTRLAGRNEETQYF

V gene: TRBV7-6
D gene: .
clone size: .
J gene: TRBJ2-7
CDR3 DNA: TGTGCCAGCAGCTCCCCCGCAGGGAAGGAGCAGTACTTC
CDR3 protein: CASSSPAGKEQYF

V gene: TRBV27
D gene: .
clone size: once
J gene: TRBJ2-1
CDR3 DNA: TGTGCCAGCAGGACGGGAGTCTCCTACAATGAGCAGTTCTTC
CDR3 protein: CASRTGVSYNEQFF

V gene: TRBV5-4
D gene: .
clone size: .
J gene: TRBJ1-3
CDR3 DNA: TGTGCCAGCAGTTTCCGGGGGGGCCCTGTAGGAAACACCATATATTTT
CDR3 protein: CASSFRGGPVGNTIYF

V gene: TRBV18
D gene: TRBD2
clone size: .
J gene: TRBJ2-5
CDR3 DNA: TGTGCCAGCTCACCGATTAGCGGGGGGGAAGAGACCCAGTACTTC
CDR3 protein: CASSPISGGEETQYF

V gene: TRBV27
D gene: TRBD1
clone size: .
J gene: TRBJ1-2
CDR3 DNA: TGTGCCAGCAGTTTGACAGGGGAGGTTGGCTACACCTTC
CDR3 protein: CASSLTGEVGYTF

V gene: TRBV19
D gene: TRBD2
clone size: .
J gene: TRBJ2-2
CDR3 DNA: TGTGCCAGTAGTATATTTTGGGCTAGCGGGAGTAATGGGGAGCTGTTTTTT
CDR3 protein: CASSIFWASGSNGELFF